This is a list of T cell receptor beta chains from one sample in a study of shared clonotypes between healthy human individuals. The repertoire was sequenced with immunoSEQ multiplex PCR; TCRdb's copy has only in-frame clones and lacks some. Of some 1,400,000 clones listed, 96% are singletons. Sequencing used naive CD4+ T cells sorted from blood. Receptor source: a man aged 30-40 years in good health. CDR3s include the opening cysteine and the closing phenylalanine or tryptophan. A D gene is named only where the DNA matches it firmly. Only some rows state a clone size, as once, few, many or a class for expanded clones.

TRBV5-4	TRBJ2-3	NA	TRBD2	TGTGCCAGCAGCTTGGGGACGGGAGGCGACCGGGATACGCAGTATTTT	CASSLGTGGDRDTQYF
TRBV7-8	TRBJ2-5	NA	TRBD1	TGTGCCAGCAGCACCAGACAGGGTCGGGGTATGGAGACCCAGTACTTC	CASSTRQGRGMETQYF
TRBV27	TRBJ1-2	NA	NA	TGTGCCAGCAGTTACCACGACAGGCCCGCCTATGGCTACACCTTC	CASSYHDRPAYGYTF
TRBV5-4	TRBJ2-2	NA	NA	TGTGCCAGCAGCTTGAAGTCCGCCGGGGAGCTGTTTTTT	CASSLKSAGELFF
TRBV4-2	TRBJ2-5	NA	TRBD2	TGTGCCAGCAGCGCCGGGACTAGCGGGAGAGTTCAAGAGACCCAGTACTTC	CASSAGTSGRVQETQYF
TRBV5-1	TRBJ1-3	NA	TRBD1	TGCGCCAGCAGCGGGGGACAGGGAGCTGGAAACACCATATATTTT	CASSGGQGAGNTIYF
TRBV11-2	TRBJ2-5	NA	TRBD2	TGTGCCAGCAGCTCGCTTCCGGAGGGACTAAGCAAAGAGACCCAGTACTTC	CASSSLPEGLSKETQYF
TRBV9	TRBJ2-7	NA	TRBD2	TGTGCCAGCAGCGTAGAGGGGGGTCCGGGACTAGCGGGAACCTACGAGCAGTACTTC	CASSVEGGPGLAGTYEQYF
TRBV7-9	TRBJ1-2	once	NA	TGTGCCAGCAGCAACCCAAACACCCCAGGTCTTGGCTACACCTTC	CASSNPNTPGLGYTF
TRBV6-5	TRBJ2-1	NA	TRBD2	TGTGCCAGCAGTTCCCGTAGCGGGAGCTCCTACAATGAGCAGTTCTTC	CASSSRSGSSYNEQFF
TRBV2	TRBJ2-7	NA	TRBD1	TGTGCCAGCAGTGAAGGGACAGGGTCGAACGAGCAGTACTTC	CASSEGTGSNEQYF
TRBV7-7	TRBJ2-1	NA	NA	TGTGCCAGCAGCTTAATGTTGTCGGGGAGCTCCTACAATGAGCAGTTCTTC	CASSLMLSGSSYNEQFF
TRBV4-1	TRBJ2-1	NA	NA	TGCGCCAGCAGCCAAGATTTAGCCGCCACCTCCTACAATGAGCAGTTCTTC	CASSQDLAATSYNEQFF
TRBV11-2	TRBJ1-3	NA	NA	TGTGCCAGCAGCGGAGAGTCGTCTGGAAACACCATATATTTT	CASSGESSGNTIYF
TRBV19	TRBJ2-2	NA	TRBD1	TGTGCCAGTAGTGCGGGACAGGGGACCGGGGAGCTGTTTTTT	CASSAGQGTGELFF
TRBV27	TRBJ2-2	NA	TRBD2	TGTGCCAGCAGGGGACTAGCGAACACCGGGGAGCTGTTTTTT	CASRGLANTGELFF
TRBV4-1	TRBJ2-6	once	TRBD1	TGCGCCAGCAGCCAGGGACAGATTCCTGGGGCCAACGTCCTGACTTTC	CASSQGQIPGANVLTF
TRBV7-9	TRBJ2-2	NA	NA	TGTGCCAGCAGCGCAAACACCGGGGAGCTGTTTTTT	CASSANTGELFF
TRBV2	TRBJ2-5	NA	NA	TGTGCCAGCAGTGATTCCGGGGGATTGGCGTCAGAGACCCAGTACTTC	CASSDSGGLASETQYF
TRBV11-3	TRBJ2-1	NA	TRBD1	TGTGCCAGCAGCCCACAGGGGGCAAACTCCTACAATGAGCAGTTCTTC	CASSPQGANSYNEQFF
TRBV9	TRBJ1-5	NA	NA	TGTGCCAGCAGCGTAACTAGGGGGATGATTAACAATCAGCCCCAGCATTTT	CASSVTRGMINNQPQHF
TRBV5-4	TRBJ1-2	NA	TRBD1	TGTGCCAGCAGCTTGGCTGGACAGGGGGCTTATGGCTACACCTTC	CASSLAGQGAYGYTF
TRBV10-3	TRBJ2-1	NA	NA	TGTGCCATCAGTGACGGTAATAATGAGCAGTTCTTC	CAISDGNNEQFF
TRBV2	TRBJ1-4	NA	NA	TGTGCCAGCAGTGAGGATAATAATGAAAAACTGTTTTTT	CASSEDNNEKLFF
TRBV25-1	TRBJ2-1	NA	TRBD2	TGTGCCAGCAGGACTAGCGAGACGTACAATGAGCAGTTCTTC	CASRTSETYNEQFF
TRBV16	TRBJ2-7	NA	NA	TGTGCCAGCAGCCTCGGAGGGGGCGTCGACGAGCAGTACTTC	CASSLGGGVDEQYF
TRBV15	TRBJ2-1	NA	NA	TGTGCCACCAGCAGAGGACCAAATGAGCAGTTCTTC	CATSRGPNEQFF
TRBV20-1	TRBJ2-2	NA	NA	TGCAGTGCTAGTAGGACCGGGGAGCTGTTTTTT	CSASRTGELFF
TRBV5-4	TRBJ2-5	NA	NA	TGTGCCAGCAGCTTAGATGCGGAGACCCAGTACTTC	CASSLDAETQYF
TRBV6-5	TRBJ1-2	NA	NA	TGTGCCAGCAGCCAACACAGGCTCTCCCCCGGCTACACCTTC	CASSQHRLSPGYTF
TRBV14	TRBJ2-3	NA	TRBD2	TGTGCCAGCAGCCAAGATAGAGCGGGAGTGACGCGTACGCAGTATTTT	CASSQDRAGVTRTQYF
TRBV19	TRBJ1-4	NA	TRBD1	TGTGCCAGTAGTTCAGTTACAGGGGGCACTGAAAAACTGTTTTTT	CASSSVTGGTEKLFF
TRBV7-9	TRBJ2-1	NA	NA	TGTGCCAGCAGCTCCGACAGGAGGTCCTACAATGAGCAGTTCTTC	CASSSDRRSYNEQFF
TRBV7-3	TRBJ2-6	NA	NA	TGTGCCAGCAGCACCGGGGCTGGGGCCAACGTCCTGACTTTC	CASSTGAGANVLTF
TRBV18	TRBJ1-1	NA	TRBD1	TGTGCCAGCTCACCATGGACCGGGACAGGAGGTTTTGAAGCTTTCTTT	CASSPWTGTGGFEAFF
TRBV7-3	TRBJ1-1	NA	NA	TGTGCCAGCAGCTTATCATTGAACACTGAAGCTTTCTTT	CASSLSLNTEAFF
TRBV28	TRBJ2-7	NA	NA	TGTGCCAGCAGCTCAGGGACACAGTCCTACGAGCAGTACTTC	CASSSGTQSYEQYF
TRBV5-1	TRBJ2-3	NA	NA	TGCGCCAGCAGCCTCAGGGGGGAGACAGATACGCAGTATTTT	CASSLRGETDTQYF
TRBV5-1	TRBJ2-3	NA	TRBD1	TGCGCCAGCAGCTTACTACCCGGGGGACAGGGGCCAGATACGCAGTATTTT	CASSLLPGGQGPDTQYF
TRBV7-8	TRBJ2-5	NA	NA	TGTGCCAGCAGCTTATTTGAGGGAAGTGGAGAGACCCAGTACTTC	CASSLFEGSGETQYF
TRBV2	TRBJ1-5	NA	NA	TGTGCCAGCAGTGAAGATTTCTCTGTGCCCCAGCATTTT	CASSEDFSVPQHF
TRBV15	TRBJ2-5	NA	NA	TGTGCCACCAGCGTTAGACAGCAAGAGACCCAGTACTTC	CATSVRQQETQYF
TRBV5-5	TRBJ2-3	NA	NA	TGTGCCAGCAGCTTGGACAGTAGCACAGATACGCAGTATTTT	CASSLDSSTDTQYF
TRBV9	TRBJ2-7	NA	TRBD2	TGTGCCAGCAGCCCCCCCGGGACTAGCGGGACCGAGCAGTACTTC	CASSPPGTSGTEQYF
TRBV4-3	TRBJ2-3	NA	TRBD2	TGCGCCAGCAGCCAAGATAAGGTAGCGGGAGTGGATACGCAGTATTTT	CASSQDKVAGVDTQYF
TRBV27	TRBJ2-1	NA	TRBD2	TGTGCCAGCAGTGTAGGGGCCTCGGGGCTAGCGGGAATCTACAATGAGCAGTTCTTC	CASSVGASGLAGIYNEQFF
TRBV7-3	TRBJ2-1	NA	TRBD2	TGTGCCAGCAGCCCCGAGGCGGGAGAGTGGTCCTACAATGAGCAGTTCTTC	CASSPEAGEWSYNEQFF
TRBV27	TRBJ1-5	NA	NA	TGTGCCAGCAGTTTATCATGGGGGCGCGGTACGAGCAATCAGCCCCAGCATTTT	CASSLSWGRGTSNQPQHF
TRBV18	TRBJ1-4	once	NA	TGTGCCAGCTCACCAGGGGTTGGGGAAAAACTGTTTTTT	CASSPGVGEKLFF
TRBV7-8	TRBJ1-5	NA	NA	TGTGCCAGCAGCTTAGTGCGGTCGGGAGATCAGCCCCAGCATTTT	CASSLVRSGDQPQHF
TRBV30	TRBJ2-5	once	NA	TGTGCCTGGAGTGTAACGGCGGGTGGGTTCCAAGAGACCCAGTACTTC	CAWSVTAGGFQETQYF
TRBV27	TRBJ1-3	NA	NA	TGTGCCAGCAGTAAAGACCCCGGGTCGCGCTCTGGAAACACCATATATTTT	CASSKDPGSRSGNTIYF
TRBV5-5	TRBJ1-5	NA	TRBD1	TGTGCCAGCAGCCTGTATGACAGGGAAAATCAGCCCCAGCATTTT	CASSLYDRENQPQHF
TRBV7-3	TRBJ1-1	NA	NA	TGTGCCAGCAGCCATTACGGTCAGGGCGCCACTGAAGCTTTCTTT	CASSHYGQGATEAFF
TRBV10-3	TRBJ2-2	NA	NA	TGTGCCATCAGTTCAATGGAGGGGGCGAACACCGGGGAGCTGTTTTTT	CAISSMEGANTGELFF
TRBV28	TRBJ2-7	NA	TRBD1	TGTGCCACCAGCGGACAGGGAATCTACGAGCAGTACTTC	CATSGQGIYEQYF
TRBV5-1	TRBJ2-7	NA	TRBD2	TGCGCCAGCAGCTTGGCCGGGTCCGGCAGCGGGATTACCTACGAGCAGTACTTC	CASSLAGSGSGITYEQYF